The clone carrying this TCR beta chain was seen only a few times. V was cut by 0 bases and J by 4 bases, with 18 bases left in between. Germline CDR1 and CDR2: MGHRA and YSYEKL. The CDR3 consists of 17 residues. The sample is drawn from a study of blood T cells in healthy people across ages. Alongside a J-beta primer mix, a sample-barcoded 5' primer served in a second PCR lasting roughly 6 to 12 cycles. Every cDNA molecule carried a tag from a template-switch adaptor bearing 12 random nucleotides. TCRdb analysed the 5' RACE reads with MiXCR anew, one entry per CDR3 protein. The data contain 800,000 or so distinct CDR3 sequences, approximately 25% of them singletons. These data are also associated with another study on T cells of mothers and their children.

Sequences were obtained from blood. The clonotype was recovered from a boy between 10 and 17 years old in good health. The chain has TRBV4-1 and TRBJ1-2; unclear D gene. The CDR3 sequence: CASSQDAVEAFFYGYTF. DNA for the CDR3: TGCGCCAGCAGCCAAGATGCGGTAGAGGCGTTCTTCTATGGCTACACCTTC.